The following is a TCR beta chain sequence with its context. What it binds is not known. The same CDR3 also results from other DNA sequences found in this sample. Per the study methods: ImmunoSEQ sequences covered only the junction and lacked quality scores; filtering therefore differed. Assay used: immunoSEQ multiplex PCR; TCRdb lists only in-frame clones, some missing. V and J calls and clone size are those listed in that table; D and trimming were worked out from the DNA. Here the sample spans some 2.1 million clones, about 93% being singletons. Positive CCR7 selection of CD45RO-negative cells yielded the naive CD8 cells, and terminally differentiated effector memory CD45RA+ cells were excluded. These data belong to a study of shared clonotypes between healthy human individuals. Across the study: Per-donor plates numbered three CD4 naive, three CD4 memory, two CD8 naive and one CD8 memory.

Notes on the study in general: Clonotype sharing among donors was thought likely to change with sequencing depth. Blood was the sole source, and tissue repertoires probably differ.

This CDR3 has 14 amino acids. CDR1 LGHNA and CDR2 YNFKEQ come from the germline V gene. V dropped 4 bases and J dropped 2; count of bases not matched to a gene: 2. V is TRBV4-2 and J is TRBJ2-7, with TRBD2 identical over 10 bases. Specimen: naive CD8+ T cells from PBMCs. The clonotype comes from a man younger than 30 in good health. Some clones in this sample may be carry-over from other donors' samples. This chain's CDR3 is CASSPTSGAYEQYF. DNA for the CDR3: TGTGCCAGCAGCCCCACTAGCGGGGCCTACGAGCAGTACTTC.